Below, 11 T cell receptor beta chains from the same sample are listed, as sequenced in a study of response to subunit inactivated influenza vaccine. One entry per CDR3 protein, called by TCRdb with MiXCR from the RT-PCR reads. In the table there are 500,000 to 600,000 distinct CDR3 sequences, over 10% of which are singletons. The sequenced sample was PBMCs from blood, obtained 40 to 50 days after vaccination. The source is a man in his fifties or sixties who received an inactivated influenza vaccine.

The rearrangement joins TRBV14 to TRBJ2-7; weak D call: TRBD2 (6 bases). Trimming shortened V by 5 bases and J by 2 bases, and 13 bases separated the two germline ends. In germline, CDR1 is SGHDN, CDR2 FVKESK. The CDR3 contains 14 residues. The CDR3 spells CASSKGLGAYEQYF. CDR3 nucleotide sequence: TGTGCCAGCAGCAAGGGACTGGGGGCCTACGAGCAGTACTTC. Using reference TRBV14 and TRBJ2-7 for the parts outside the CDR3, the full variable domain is EAGVTQFPSHSVIEKGQTVTLRCDPISGHDNLYWYRRVMGKEIKFLLHFVKESKQDESGMPNNRFLAERTGGTYSTLKVQPAELEDSGVYFCASSKGLGAYEQYFGPGTRLTVT.

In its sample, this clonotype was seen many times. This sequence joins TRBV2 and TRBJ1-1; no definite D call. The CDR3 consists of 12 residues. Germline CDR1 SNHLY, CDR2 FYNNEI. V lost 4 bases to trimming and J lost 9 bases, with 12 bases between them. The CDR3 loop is CASSVIPEKAFF. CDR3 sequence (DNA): TGTGCCAGCAGTGTGATTCCGGAGAAAGCTTTCTTT.

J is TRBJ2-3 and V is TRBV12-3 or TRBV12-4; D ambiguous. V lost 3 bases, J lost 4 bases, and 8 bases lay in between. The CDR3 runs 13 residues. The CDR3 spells CASSLILADTQYF. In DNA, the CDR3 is TGTGCCAGCAGTTTGATCCTAGCAGATACGCAGTATTTT.

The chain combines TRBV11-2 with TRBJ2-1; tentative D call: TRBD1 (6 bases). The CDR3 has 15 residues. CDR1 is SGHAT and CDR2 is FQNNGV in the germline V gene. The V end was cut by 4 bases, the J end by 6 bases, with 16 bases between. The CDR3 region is CASSSTGTLINEQFF. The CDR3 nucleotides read TGTGCCAGCAGCTCCACAGGGACGTTGATCAATGAGCAGTTCTTC.

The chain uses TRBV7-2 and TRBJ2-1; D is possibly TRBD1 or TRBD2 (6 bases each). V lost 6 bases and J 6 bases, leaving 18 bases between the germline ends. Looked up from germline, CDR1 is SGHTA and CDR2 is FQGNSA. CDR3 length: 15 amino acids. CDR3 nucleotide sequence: TGTGCCAGCAGTAAAGGGGGGCAGGATTTCAATGAGCAGTTCTTC. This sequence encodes CASSKGGQDFNEQFF.

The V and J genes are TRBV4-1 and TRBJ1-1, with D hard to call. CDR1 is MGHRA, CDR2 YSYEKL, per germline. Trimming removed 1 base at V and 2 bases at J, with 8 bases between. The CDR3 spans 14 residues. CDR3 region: CASSQVLSNTEAFF. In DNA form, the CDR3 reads TGCGCCAGCAGCCAAGTACTTTCCAACACTGAAGCTTTCTTT.

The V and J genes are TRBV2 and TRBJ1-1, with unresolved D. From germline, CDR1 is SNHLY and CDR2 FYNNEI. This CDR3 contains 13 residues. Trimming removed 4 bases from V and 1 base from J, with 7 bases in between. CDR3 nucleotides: TGTGCCAGCAGTGCGGCTAGGAACACTGAAGCTTTCTTT. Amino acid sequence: CASSAARNTEAFF.

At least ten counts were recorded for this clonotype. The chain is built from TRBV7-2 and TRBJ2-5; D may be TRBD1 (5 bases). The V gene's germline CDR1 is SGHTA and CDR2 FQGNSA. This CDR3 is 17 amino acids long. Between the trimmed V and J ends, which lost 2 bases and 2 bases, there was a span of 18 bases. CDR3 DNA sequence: TGTGCCAGCAGCTTAACGCAGTTGACAGATGGTCAAGAGACCCAGTACTTC. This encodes CASSLTQLTDGQETQYF.

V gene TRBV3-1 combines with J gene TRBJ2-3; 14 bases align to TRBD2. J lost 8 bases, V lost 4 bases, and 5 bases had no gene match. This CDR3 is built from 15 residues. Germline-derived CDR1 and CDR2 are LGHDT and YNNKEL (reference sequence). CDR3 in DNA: TGTGCCAGCAGCCCCCCGACTAGCGGGGGGGCTACGCAGTATTTT. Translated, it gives CASSPPTSGGATQYF.

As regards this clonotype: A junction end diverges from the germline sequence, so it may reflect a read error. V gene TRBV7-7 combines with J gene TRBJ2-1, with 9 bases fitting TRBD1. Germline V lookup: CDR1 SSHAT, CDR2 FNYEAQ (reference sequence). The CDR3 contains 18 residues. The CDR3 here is CASSHHPLGQGISYEQFF. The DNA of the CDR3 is TGTGCTAGCAGCCACCACCCCCTGGGACAGGGAATCTCATATGAGCAGTTCTTC.

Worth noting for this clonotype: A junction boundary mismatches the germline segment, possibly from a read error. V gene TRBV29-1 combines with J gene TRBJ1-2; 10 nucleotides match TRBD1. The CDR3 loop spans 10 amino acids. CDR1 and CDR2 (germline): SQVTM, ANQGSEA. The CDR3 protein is CSVDRDRGRF. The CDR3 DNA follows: TGCAGCGTGGACCGGGACAGGGGCCGCTTC.